This T cell receptor beta chain was profiled in a study of cytomegalovirus exposure and HLA in healthy donors. The study's findings and limits: Based on reports, TCR beta sequences accurately predicted HLA-A and HLA-B alleles for most subjects. Across donors, most TCRs were seen rarely, yet some public ones were widespread.

Healthy individuals who donated bone marrow served as the donors. The ends lost 4 bases at V and 6 bases at J; junction bases unmatched: 6. The CDR3 sequence is 15 residues long. Germline V gives CDR1 SGHRS, CDR2 YFSETQ. Vbeta (60) and Jbeta (13) primers were used in the PCR. Authors' data handling: Roughly 11 million of the 80 million or so unique TCR beta chains counted in a later analysis were shared. Assay: immunoSEQ multiplex PCR; the TCRdb copy retains only in-frame clones and omits some. The V and J calls and the clone size are those of that table, but D and trimming were determined from the DNA. The sample contains 150,000 to 200,000 clones, 70% to 80% of which appear only once. Concerning this clone itself: Its antigen is not known.

The chain is built from TRBV5-1 and TRBJ1-6; 8 bases fit TRBD1. This receptor was obtained from a man aged 45-60 years in good health and CMV-seropositive. Material for sequencing was PBMCs. CDR3 in DNA: TGCGCCAGCAGCCCTGACAGGGGCTCTAATTCACCCCTCCACTTT. It codes for CASSPDRGSNSPLHF. The complete variable domain, with remaining parts taken from reference TRBV5-1 and TRBJ1-6, reads KAGVTQTPRYLIKTRGQQVTLSCSPISGHRSVSWYQQTPGQGLQFLFEYFSETQRNKGNFPGRFSGRQFSNSRSEMNVSTLELGDSALYLCASSPDRGSNSPLHFGNGTRLTVT.